Below, 12 T cell receptor beta chains from the same sample are listed, as sequenced in a study of shared clonotypes between healthy human individuals. The repertoire was sequenced with immunoSEQ multiplex PCR; TCRdb's copy has only in-frame clones and lacks some. The table lists over 400,000 clones, 81% of them singletons. The sequenced sample consisted of PBMCs. These receptors were obtained from a woman in her forties in good health. Some clones in this sample may be carry-over from other donors' samples.

The V gene is TRBV27, the J gene TRBJ2-1; D tentatively fits TRBD1 or TRBD2 (7 bases each). Germline CDR1 reads MNHEY; CDR2 reads SMNVEV (reference sequence). V lost 5 bases and J 10 bases, leaving 18 bases between the germline ends. The CDR3 extends over 14 amino acids. CDR3 in DNA: TGTGCCAGCAGTGACAGGGTAATAGCGGGCGAGCAGTTCTTC. Protein: CASSDRVIAGEQFF.

The chain carries TRBV27 and TRBJ2-7; D is possibly TRBD1 (5 bases). This CDR3 is built from 19 residues. CDR1 and CDR2 (germline): MNHEY, SMNVEV (reference sequence). Trimming shortened V by 6 bases and J by 2 bases, and 29 bases separated the two germline ends. The CDR3 is CASRHLTLRTGRPTYEQYF. CDR3 DNA sequence: TGTGCCAGCAGACACCTAACCCTTAGAACAGGTCGACCCACCTACGAGCAGTACTTC.

The rearrangement uses TRBV7-9 and TRBJ1-3; perhaps TRBD1 as D (6 bases). This CDR3 comprises 14 residues. Deletions cut 6 bases from V and 4 bases from J, with 13 bases between. Germline lookup yields CDR1 SEHNR and CDR2 FQNEAQ (reference sequence). The CDR3 nucleotides are TGTGCCAGCAGTAGGGACATATCCGGAAACACCATATATTTT. Protein sequence: CASSRDISGNTIYF.

The chain combines TRBV29-1 with TRBJ2-7; perhaps TRBD2 as D (6 bases). V lost 2 bases, J lost 7 bases, and 12 bases lay in between. This CDR3 is built from 12 residues. CDR1 and CDR2 from the germline V gene are SQVTM and ANQGSEA. In DNA form, the CDR3 reads TGCAGCGTTGAATCTAGCGTGGGGGAGCAGTACTTC. Its translation is CSVESSVGEQYF.

This clone was counted a few times. The chain is built from TRBV2 and TRBJ1-1; a weak D match, TRBD1 (6 bases). Per germline, CDR1 SNHLY and CDR2 FYNNEI. The CDR3 runs 14 residues. The V end was cut by 7 bases, the J end by 6 bases, with 18 bases between. DNA of the CDR3: TGTGCCAGCACCTTACGAGGGGGAGGTTCTGAAGCTTTCTTT. It is translated as CASTLRGGGSEAFF. Drawing the rest from reference TRBV2 and TRBJ1-1, the complete variable domain is EPEVTQTPSHQVTQMGQEVILRCVPISNHLYFYWYRQILGQKVEFLVSFYNNEISEKSEIFDDQFSVERPDGSNFTLKIRSTKLEDSAMYFCASTLRGGGSEAFFGQGTRLTVV.

This clone was counted between two and nine times. This chain links TRBV27 with TRBJ1-1; maybe TRBD1 (5 bases). Germline CDR1 reads MNHEY; CDR2 reads SMNVEV (reference sequence). The CDR3 is made up of 13 amino acids. Trimming cost V 6 bases and J 10 bases, with 18 bases left between them. The CDR3 region is CASSRDFLGLAFF. The CDR3 DNA sequence: TGTGCCAGCAGCCGGGACTTCCTCGGCCTAGCTTTCTTT.

CDR3 in DNA: TGCGCCAGTACGGGACTACCGAGCGCAGATACGCAGTATTTT. It translates to CASTGLPSADTQYF. This sequence joins TRBV5-1 and TRBJ2-3; TRBD2 agrees at 7 bases. The CDR3 runs to 14 residues. V trimming: 8 bases; J trimming: 4 bases; junction bases outside the gene matches: 10. In germline, CDR1 is SGHRS, CDR2 YFSETQ.

The chain employs TRBV28 and TRBJ2-7; D could derive from TRBD1 or TRBD2 (7 bases each). Germline lookup yields CDR1 MDHEN and CDR2 SYDVKM. The CDR3 contains 14 residues. Trimming shortened V by 5 bases and J by 0 bases, and 11 bases separated the two germline ends. In DNA form, the CDR3 reads TGTGCCAGCAGTGGGGGGGACAGCTCCTACGAGCAGTACTTC. It is translated as CASSGGDSSYEQYF.

As DNA, the CDR3 is TGTGCCAGCAGCTTCGGCAGCTATGAAAAACTGTTTTTT. Translated, it gives CASSFGSYEKLFF. The rearrangement links TRBV7-9 to TRBJ1-4; D ambiguous. Looked up from germline, CDR1 is SEHNR and CDR2 is FQNEAQ (reference sequence). V was trimmed by 3 bases and J by 6 bases, leaving 8 bases between them. The CDR3 runs to 13 residues.

J is TRBJ2-2 and V is TRBV5-1; no firm D call. Trimming left V 0 bases short and J 4 bases short, with 4 bases between. The CDR3 contains 13 residues. Per the germline V gene, CDR1 is SGHRS and CDR2 is YFSETQ. CDR3 loop: CASSLEATGELFF. The CDR3 DNA reads TGCGCCAGCAGCTTGGAGGCCACCGGGGAGCTGTTTTTT.

As concerns this clone: A read error likely explains this, since a far larger clone differs by one base. This rearrangement joins TRBV4-3 to TRBJ2-5; 12 positions agree with TRBD1. CDR1 is LGHNA, CDR2 YSLEER, per germline. The CDR3 is 15 amino acids. The CDR3 nucleotides read TGCGCCAGCAGCCAGGGACAGGGGGCCCAAGAGACCCAGCACTTC. Encoded protein: CASSQGQGAQETQHF.

The chain uses TRBV28 and TRBJ2-7; D remains unclear. The ends were cut back, 8 bases at V and 2 bases at J, with 7 bases in the middle. Germline V gene data show CDR1 as MDHEN and CDR2 as SYDVKM. CDR3 length: 11 residues. The DNA for the CDR3 is TGTGCCAGCGAAACAGCCTACGAGCAGTACTTC. This gives the protein CASETAYEQYF. Complete variable domain (other parts from reference TRBV28 and TRBJ2-7): DVKVTQSSRYLVKRTGEKVFLECVQDMDHENMFWYRQDPGLGLRLIYFSYDVKMKEKGDIPEGYSVSREKKERFSLILESASTNQTSMYLCASETAYEQYFGPGTRLTVT.